The following is a TCR beta chain sequence with its context. This clone was found a few times. Its recognized antigen is unknown. No base-level quality is on record; no much larger clone is a single base apart. The sample is drawn from a study of blood T cell repertoires in COVID-19 (TCRdb year 2020). Broadly, across the study: The collaborator samples originated in the United States, Italy and Spain and spanned the acute and convalescent phases of COVID-19. The prospective study material was composed of cDNA or gDNA derived from T cells, B-cell-depleted T cells, or PBMCs. Deeply sampled blood TCRbeta repertoires from subjects exposed to, actively infected with, or recovered from COVID-19 were included in the dataset. A freely available public database, intended as a resource for researchers studying the immune response to SARS-CoV-2, is where the repertoires were released. The samples were drawn from the first 160 participants of the ongoing ImmuneRACE study and from 1,254 subjects provided by 6 global collaborators. The sample metadata nearly always contained a de-identified subject ID, COVID-19 status, age in years and sex. Where available, HLA class I and class II types were taken from metadata supplied by the sample provider and were not determined by assay-based typing.

Results the study describes overall, beyond this receptor: How much clinical and demographic metadata was included differed by source and by participant, and the metadata was provided uncurated.

CDR1 and CDR2, per the germline V gene, are MNHEY and SVGAGI. Ends trimmed: V by 4 bases, J by 4 bases; bases unmatched to a gene: 5. The CDR3, from cysteine to phenylalanine, totals 16 residues. The kept DNA is CDR3 alone, 48 bases in frame from the first base. TCRbeta CDR3 regions were amplified from genomic DNA by means of the immunoSEQ Assay, a bias-controlled multiplex PCR. In the original analysis: The number of nucleated cells in each sample was estimated from the amplification of reference gene primers within the assay. To quantify the absolute abundance of each unique TCRbeta CDR3 rearrangement, sequence reads were collapsed and filtered. For each sample, productive Simpson clonality was calculated as the square root of Simpson's diversity index across productive rearrangements. TCRdb re-hosts the immuneACCESS table, in-frame sequences only. Its copies lack some clones; in the studies checked, an unresolved V gene accounts for under half of them, and the cause for the rest is not known. The DNA gave D and trimming, while V, J and clone size come from that table. The sample includes some 130,000 clones, with about 89% observed a single time. The top ten clones comprise about an eighth of the sample.

One collaborating source in Seattle enrolled patients during active infection and followed them longitudinally through the course of disease. Whole blood was collected in K2EDTA tubes by collaborating institutions according to the institutions' own protocols. For TCRbeta analysis, collaborator samples were shipped as frozen whole blood, as isolated PBMCs, or as DNA extracted from either sample type. Sequenced input: peripheral blood. The chain is encoded by TRBV6-5 joined to TRBJ2-2; 11 junctional bases match TRBD2. The sequence derives from a woman in her seventies with COVID-19, enrolled during active disease. The CDR3 is CASSSSSGGITGELFF. The DNA reads TGTGCCAGCAGTTCCTCTAGCGGGGGGATCACCGGGGAGCTGTTTTTT.